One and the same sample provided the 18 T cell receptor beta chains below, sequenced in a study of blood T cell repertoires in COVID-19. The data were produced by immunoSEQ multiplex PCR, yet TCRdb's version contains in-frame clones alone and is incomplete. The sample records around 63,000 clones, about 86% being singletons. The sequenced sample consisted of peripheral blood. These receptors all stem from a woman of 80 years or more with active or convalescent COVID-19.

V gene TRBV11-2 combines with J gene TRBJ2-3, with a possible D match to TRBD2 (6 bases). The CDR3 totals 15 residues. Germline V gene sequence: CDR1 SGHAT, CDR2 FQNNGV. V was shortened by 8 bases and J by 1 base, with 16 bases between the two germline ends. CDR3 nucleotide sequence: TGTGCCAGCGATCGCGCGGGACTCCGCACAGATACGCAGTATTTT. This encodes CASDRAGLRTDTQYF.

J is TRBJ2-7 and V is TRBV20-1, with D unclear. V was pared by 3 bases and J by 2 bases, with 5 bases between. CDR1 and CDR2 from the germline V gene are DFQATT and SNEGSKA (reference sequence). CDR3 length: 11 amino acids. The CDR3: CSASRAYEQYF. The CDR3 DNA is TGCAGTGCTAGTAGAGCCTACGAGCAGTACTTC.

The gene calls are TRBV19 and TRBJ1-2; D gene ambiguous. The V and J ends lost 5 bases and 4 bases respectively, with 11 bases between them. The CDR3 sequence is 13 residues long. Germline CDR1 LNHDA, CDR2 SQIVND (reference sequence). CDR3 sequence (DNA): TGTGCCAGTAGTTTGGCGCGGTCCTATGGCTACACCTTC. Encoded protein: CASSLARSYGYTF. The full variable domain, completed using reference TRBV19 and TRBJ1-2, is DGGITQSPKYLFRKEGQNVTLSCEQNLNHDAMYWYRQDPGQGLRLIYYSQIVNDFQKGDIAEGYSVSREKKESFPLTVTSAQKNPTAFYLCASSLARSYGYTFGSGTRLTVV.

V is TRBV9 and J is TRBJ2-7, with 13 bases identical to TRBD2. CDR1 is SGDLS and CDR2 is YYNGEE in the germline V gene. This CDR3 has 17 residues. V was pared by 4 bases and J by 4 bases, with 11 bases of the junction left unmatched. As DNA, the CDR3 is TGTGCCAGCAGCCATGGGACTAGCGGGGACCTGGGGTACGAGCAGTACTTC. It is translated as CASSHGTSGDLGYEQYF.

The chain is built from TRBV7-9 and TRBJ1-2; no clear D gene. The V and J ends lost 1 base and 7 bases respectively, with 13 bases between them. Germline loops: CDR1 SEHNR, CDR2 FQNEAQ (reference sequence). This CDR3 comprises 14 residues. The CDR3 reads CASSLGAPISGYTF. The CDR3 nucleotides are TGTGCCAGCAGCTTAGGAGCCCCGATTTCTGGCTACACCTTC. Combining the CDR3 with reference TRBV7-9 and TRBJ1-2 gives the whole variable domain DTGVSQNPRHKITKRGQNVTFRCDPISEHNRLYWYRQTLGQGPEFLTYFQNEAQLEKSRLLSDRFSAERPKGSFSTLEIQRTEQGDSAMYLCASSLGAPISGYTFGSGTRLTVV.

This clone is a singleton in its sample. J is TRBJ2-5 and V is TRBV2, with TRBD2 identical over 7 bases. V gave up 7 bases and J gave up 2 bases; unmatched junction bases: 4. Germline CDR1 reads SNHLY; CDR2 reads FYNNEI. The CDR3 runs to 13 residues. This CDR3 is CASTRGVQETQYF. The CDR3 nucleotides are TGTGCCAGCACCCGGGGGGTTCAAGAGACCCAGTACTTC.

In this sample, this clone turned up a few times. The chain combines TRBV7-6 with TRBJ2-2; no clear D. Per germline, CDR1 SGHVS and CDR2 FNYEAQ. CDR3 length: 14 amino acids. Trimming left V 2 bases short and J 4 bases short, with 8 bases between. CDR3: CASSLSRSTGELFF. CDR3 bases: TGTGCCAGCAGCTTATCCAGGTCCACCGGGGAGCTGTTTTTT.

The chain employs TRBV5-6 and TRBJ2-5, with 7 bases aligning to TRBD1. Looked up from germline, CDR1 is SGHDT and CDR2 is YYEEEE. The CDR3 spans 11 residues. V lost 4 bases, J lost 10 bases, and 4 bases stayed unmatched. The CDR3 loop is CASSKTGNQYF. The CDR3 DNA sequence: TGTGCCAGCAGCAAGACAGGGAACCAGTACTTC.

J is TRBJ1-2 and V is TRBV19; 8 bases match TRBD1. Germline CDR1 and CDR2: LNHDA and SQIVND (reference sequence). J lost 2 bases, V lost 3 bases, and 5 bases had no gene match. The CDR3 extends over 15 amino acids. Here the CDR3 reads CASSMADRENYGYTF. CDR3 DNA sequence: TGTGCCAGTAGTATGGCGGACAGGGAGAACTATGGCTACACCTTC.

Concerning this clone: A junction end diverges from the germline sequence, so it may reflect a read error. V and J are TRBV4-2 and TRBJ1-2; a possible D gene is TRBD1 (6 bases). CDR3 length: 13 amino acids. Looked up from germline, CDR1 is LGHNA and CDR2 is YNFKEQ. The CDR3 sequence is CASSQGQTYGYTF. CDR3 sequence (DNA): TGTGCCAGCAGTCAAGGACAGACCTATGGCTACACCTTC.

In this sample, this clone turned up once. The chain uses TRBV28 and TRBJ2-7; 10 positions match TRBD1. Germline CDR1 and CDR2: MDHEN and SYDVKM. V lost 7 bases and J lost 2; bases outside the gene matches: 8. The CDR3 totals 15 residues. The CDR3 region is CASTTGQGRPYEQYF. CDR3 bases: TGTGCCAGCACCACGGGACAGGGGAGGCCCTACGAGCAGTACTTC.

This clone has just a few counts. This CDR3 reads CASRDSPYQPQHF. DNA for the CDR3: TGTGCCAGCCGGGACAGCCCCTATCAGCCCCAGCATTTT. The chain has TRBV6-5 and TRBJ1-5, with TRBD1 matching over 7 bases. CDR1 is MNHEY, CDR2 SVGAGI, per germline. This CDR3 is 13 amino acids long. After removal of 8 bases from V and 5 bases from J, the junction contained 6 bases not matched to a gene.

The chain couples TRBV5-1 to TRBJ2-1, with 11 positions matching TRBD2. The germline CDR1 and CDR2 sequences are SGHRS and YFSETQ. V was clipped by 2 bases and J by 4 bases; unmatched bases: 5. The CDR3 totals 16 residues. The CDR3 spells CASSLLAGATYNEQFF. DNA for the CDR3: TGCGCCAGCAGCTTACTAGCGGGGGCTACGTACAATGAGCAGTTCTTC.

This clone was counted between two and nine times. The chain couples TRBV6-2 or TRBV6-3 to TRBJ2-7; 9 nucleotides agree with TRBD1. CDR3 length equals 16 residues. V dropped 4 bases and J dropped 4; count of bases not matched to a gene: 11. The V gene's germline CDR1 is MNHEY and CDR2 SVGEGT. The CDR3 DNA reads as TGTGCCAGCAGTTCGCCCTCCGGACAGGGGAGGTACGAGCAGTACTTC. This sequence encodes CASSSPSGQGRYEQYF.

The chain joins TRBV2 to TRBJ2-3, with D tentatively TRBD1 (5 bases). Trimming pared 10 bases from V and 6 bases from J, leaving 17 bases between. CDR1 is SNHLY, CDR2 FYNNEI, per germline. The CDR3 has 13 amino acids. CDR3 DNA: TGTGCCACGCGCCAGGGTGGGCCGGATACGCAGTATTTT. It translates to CATRQGGPDTQYF.

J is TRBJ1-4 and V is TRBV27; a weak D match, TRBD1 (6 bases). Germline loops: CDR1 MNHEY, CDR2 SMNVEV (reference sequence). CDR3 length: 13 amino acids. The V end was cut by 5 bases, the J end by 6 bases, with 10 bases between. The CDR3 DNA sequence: TGTGCCAGCAGTACAAGACAGGATGAAAAACTGTTTTTT. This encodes CASSTRQDEKLFF.

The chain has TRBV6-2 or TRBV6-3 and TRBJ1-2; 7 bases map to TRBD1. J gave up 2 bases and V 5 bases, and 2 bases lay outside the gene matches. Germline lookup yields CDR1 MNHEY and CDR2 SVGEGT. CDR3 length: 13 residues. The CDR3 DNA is TGTGCCAGCAGTCCGACAGGGAACTATGGCTACACCTTC. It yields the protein CASSPTGNYGYTF.

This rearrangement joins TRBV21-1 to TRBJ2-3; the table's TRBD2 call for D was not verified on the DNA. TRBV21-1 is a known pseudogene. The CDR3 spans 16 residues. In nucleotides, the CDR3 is TGTGCCAGCAGCAAAGTGGAGCTAGCGGTCACAGATACGCAGTATTTT. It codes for CASSKVELAVTDTQYF.